This entry features one T cell receptor (beta chain) sequence. No antigen is known for it. The length of the CDR3 is 16 residues. The V segment lost 5 bases and the J segment 5 bases; nucleotides outside the gene matches: 9. Germline CDR1 and CDR2: SGHAT and FQNNGV. Profiled with immunoSEQ multiplex PCR; TCRdb holds only in-frame clones, not every one. The data contain millions of clones, 85% to 95% of them seen just once; the ten biggest clones take up 0.1% to 0.15%. This sample was included in a study of shared clonotypes between healthy human individuals. Broader study findings: For naive CD4 cells, approximately 4.8% of clonotypes were shared across a handful of donors. Sequencing depth was predicted to influence how clonotypes are shared among donors.

J is TRBJ2-5 and V is TRBV11-2, with 12 positions matching TRBD2. The specimen was naive CD4+ T cells sorted from blood. Subset specified: CD45RA+ positively selected. This receptor was taken from a man aged 18-30 years in good health. This chain's CDR3 is CASSPSTSGSVETQYF. The DNA for the CDR3 is TGTGCCAGCAGCCCCTCGACTAGCGGGAGTGTGGAGACCCAGTACTTC. Based on the CDR3 plus reference TRBV11-2 and TRBJ2-5, the full variable domain is EAGVAQSPRYKIIEKRQSVAFWCNPISGHATLYWYQQILGQGPKLLIQFQNNGVVDDSQLPKDRFSAERLKGVDSTLKIQPAKLEDSAVYLCASSPSTSGSVETQYFGPGTRLLVL.